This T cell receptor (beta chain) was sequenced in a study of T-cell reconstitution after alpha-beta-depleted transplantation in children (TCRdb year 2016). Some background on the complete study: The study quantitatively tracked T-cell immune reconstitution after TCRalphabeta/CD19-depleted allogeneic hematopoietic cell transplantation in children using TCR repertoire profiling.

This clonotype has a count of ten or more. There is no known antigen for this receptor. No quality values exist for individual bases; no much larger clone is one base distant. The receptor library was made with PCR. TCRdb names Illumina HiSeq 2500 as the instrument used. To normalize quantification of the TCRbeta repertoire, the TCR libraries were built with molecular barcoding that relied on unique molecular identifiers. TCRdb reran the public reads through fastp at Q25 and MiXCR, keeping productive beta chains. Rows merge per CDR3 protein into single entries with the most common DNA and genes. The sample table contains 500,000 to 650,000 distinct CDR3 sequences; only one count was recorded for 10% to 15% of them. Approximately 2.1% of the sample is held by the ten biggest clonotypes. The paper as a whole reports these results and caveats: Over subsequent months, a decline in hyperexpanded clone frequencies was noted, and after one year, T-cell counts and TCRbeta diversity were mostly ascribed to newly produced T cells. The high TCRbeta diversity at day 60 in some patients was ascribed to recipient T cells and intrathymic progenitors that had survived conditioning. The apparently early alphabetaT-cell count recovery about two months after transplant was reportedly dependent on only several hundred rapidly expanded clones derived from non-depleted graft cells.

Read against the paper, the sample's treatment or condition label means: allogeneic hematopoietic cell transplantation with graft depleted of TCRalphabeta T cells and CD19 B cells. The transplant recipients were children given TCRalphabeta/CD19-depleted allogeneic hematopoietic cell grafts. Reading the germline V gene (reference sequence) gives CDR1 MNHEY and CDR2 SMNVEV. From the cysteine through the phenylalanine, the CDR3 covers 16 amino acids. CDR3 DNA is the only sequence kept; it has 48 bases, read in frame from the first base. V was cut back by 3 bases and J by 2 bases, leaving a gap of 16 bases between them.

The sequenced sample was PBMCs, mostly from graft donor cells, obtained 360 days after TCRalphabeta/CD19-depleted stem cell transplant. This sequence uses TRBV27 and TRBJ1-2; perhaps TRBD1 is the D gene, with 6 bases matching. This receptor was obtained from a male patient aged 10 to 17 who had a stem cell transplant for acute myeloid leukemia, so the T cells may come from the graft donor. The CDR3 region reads CASSFHPEQGNYGYTF. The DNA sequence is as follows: TGTGCCAGCAGTTTCCACCCGGAACAGGGAAACTATGGCTACACCTTC.